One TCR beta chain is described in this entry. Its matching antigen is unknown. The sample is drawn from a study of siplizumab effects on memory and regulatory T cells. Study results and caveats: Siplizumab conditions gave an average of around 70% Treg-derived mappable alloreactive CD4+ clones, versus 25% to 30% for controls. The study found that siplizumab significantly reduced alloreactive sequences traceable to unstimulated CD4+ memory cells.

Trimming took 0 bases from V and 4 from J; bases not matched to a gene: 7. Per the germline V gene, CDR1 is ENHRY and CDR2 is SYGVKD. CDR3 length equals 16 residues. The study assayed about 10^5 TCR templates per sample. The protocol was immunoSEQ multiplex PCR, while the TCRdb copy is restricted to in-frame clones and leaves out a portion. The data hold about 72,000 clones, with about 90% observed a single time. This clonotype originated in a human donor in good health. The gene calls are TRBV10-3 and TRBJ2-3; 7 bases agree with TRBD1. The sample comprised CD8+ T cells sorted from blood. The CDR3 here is CAISESFHRGADTQYF. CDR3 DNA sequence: TGTGCCATCAGTGAGTCGTTCCACAGGGGAGCAGATACGCAGTATTTT.